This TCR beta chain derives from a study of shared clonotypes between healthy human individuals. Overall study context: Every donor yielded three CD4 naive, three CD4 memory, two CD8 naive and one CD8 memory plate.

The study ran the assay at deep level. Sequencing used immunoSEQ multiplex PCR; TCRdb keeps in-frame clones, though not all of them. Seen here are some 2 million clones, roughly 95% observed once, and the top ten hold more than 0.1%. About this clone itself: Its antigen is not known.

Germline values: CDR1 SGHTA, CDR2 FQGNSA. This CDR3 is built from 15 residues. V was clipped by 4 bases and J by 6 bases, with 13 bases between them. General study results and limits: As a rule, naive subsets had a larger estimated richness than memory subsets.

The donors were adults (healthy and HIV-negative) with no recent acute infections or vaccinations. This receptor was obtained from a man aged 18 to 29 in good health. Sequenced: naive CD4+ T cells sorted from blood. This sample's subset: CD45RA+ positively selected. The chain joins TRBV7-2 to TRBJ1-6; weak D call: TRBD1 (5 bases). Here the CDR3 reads CASSSFRVGNSPLHF. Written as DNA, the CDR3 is TGTGCCAGCAGCTCTTTCAGGGTGGGTAATTCACCCCTCCACTTT.